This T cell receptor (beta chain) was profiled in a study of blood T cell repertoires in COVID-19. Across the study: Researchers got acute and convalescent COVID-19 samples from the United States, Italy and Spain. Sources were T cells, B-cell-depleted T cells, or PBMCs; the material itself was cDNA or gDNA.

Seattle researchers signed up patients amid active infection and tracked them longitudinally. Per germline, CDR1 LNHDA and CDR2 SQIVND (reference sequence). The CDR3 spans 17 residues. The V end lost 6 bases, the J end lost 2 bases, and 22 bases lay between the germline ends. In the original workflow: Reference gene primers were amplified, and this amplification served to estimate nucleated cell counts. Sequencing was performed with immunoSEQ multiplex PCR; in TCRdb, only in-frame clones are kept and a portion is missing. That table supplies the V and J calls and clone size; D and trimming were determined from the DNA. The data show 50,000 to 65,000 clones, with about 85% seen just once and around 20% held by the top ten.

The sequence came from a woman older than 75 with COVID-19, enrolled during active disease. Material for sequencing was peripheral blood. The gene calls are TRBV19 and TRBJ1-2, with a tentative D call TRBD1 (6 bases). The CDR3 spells CASSPGGGITRNYGYTF. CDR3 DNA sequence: TGTGCCAGTAGCCCTGGCGGGGGCATTACCCGAAACTATGGCTACACCTTC.